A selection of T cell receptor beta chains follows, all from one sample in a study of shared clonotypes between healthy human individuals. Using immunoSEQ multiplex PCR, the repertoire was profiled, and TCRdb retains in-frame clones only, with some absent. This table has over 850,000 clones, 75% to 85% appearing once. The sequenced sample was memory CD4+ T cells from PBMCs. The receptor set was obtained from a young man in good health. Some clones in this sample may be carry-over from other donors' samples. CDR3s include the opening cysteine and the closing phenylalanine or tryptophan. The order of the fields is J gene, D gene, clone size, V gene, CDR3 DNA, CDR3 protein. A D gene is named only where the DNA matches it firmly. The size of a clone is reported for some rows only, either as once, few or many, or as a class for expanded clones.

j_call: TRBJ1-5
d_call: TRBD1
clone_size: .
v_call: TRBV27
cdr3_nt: TGTGCCAGCAGTGGACAGGGGAGAGGAGACGATCAGCCCCAGCATTTT
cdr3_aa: CASSGQGRGDDQPQHF

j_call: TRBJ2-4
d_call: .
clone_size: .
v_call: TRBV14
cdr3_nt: TGTGCCAGCAGCCGCCACGGGCAGAACATTCAGTACTTC
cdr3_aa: CASSRHGQNIQYF

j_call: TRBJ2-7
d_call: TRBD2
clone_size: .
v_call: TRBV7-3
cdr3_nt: TGTGCCAGCAGCTCAAAAGGCCCTAGGACTAGCTCCTACGAGCAGTACTTC
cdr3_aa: CASSSKGPRTSSYEQYF

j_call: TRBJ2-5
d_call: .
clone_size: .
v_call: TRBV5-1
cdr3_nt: TGCGCCAGCAGCTTGGAGAGACCCCAAGAGACCCAGTACTTC
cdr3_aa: CASSLERPQETQYF

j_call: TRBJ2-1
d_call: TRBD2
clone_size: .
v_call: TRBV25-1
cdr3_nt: TGTGCCAGCAGCCCCTTGGGAGCGGGGGACTACAATGAGCAGTTCTTC
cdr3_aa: CASSPLGAGDYNEQFF

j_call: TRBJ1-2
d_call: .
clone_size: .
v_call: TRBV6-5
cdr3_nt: TGTGCCAGCAGGCGAGCAGGGTCCCGGGACTATGGCTACACCTTC
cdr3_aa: CASRRAGSRDYGYTF

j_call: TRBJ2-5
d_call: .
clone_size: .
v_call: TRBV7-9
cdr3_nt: TGTGCCAGCAGCTTTCCTCCGGTCAGACCTACCCAGTACTTC
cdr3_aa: CASSFPPVRPTQYF

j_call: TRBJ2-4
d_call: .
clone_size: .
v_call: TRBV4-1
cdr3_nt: TGCGCCAGCAGCCCGCCAGGCGGAATTCAGTACTTC
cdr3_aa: CASSPPGGIQYF

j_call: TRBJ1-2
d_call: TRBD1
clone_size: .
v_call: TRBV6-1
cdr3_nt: TGTGCCACGGTGACAGGGTTTGGCTATGGCTACACCTTC
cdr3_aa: CATVTGFGYGYTF

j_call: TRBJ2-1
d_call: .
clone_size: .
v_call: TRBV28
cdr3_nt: TGTGCCAGCAGATCCGTCCTGGATGAGCAGTTCTTC
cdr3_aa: CASRSVLDEQFF

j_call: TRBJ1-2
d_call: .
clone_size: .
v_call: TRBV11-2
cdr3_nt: TGTGCCAGCAGGGAGAGCGCCGGGGATGGCTACACCTTC
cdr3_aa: CASRESAGDGYTF

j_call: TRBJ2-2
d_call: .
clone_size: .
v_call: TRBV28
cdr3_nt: TGTGCCAGCAGTTTTCAGGGTGCTCTAGGGGCCTCCGGGGAGCTGTTTTTT
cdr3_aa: CASSFQGALGASGELFF

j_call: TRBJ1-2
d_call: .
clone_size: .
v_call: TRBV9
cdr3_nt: TGTGCCAGCAGCCCCGCCAGGGGTCGGAATGGCTACACCTTC
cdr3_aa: CASSPARGRNGYTF

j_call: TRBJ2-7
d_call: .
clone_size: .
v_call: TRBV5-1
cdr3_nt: TGCGCCAGCAGCCCCGAAGTTCCGGGAGCGCACGAGCAGTACTTC
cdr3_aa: CASSPEVPGAHEQYF

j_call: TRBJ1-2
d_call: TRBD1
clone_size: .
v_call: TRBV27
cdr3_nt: TGTGCCAGCAGTTTAAGACAGGGCGTAACCTATGGCTACACCTTC
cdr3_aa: CASSLRQGVTYGYTF

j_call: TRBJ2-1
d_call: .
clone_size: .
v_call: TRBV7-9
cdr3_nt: TGTGCCAGCAGCTTAGAGAACAATGAGCAGTTCTTC
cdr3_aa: CASSLENNEQFF

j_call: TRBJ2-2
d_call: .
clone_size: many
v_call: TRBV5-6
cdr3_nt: TGTGCCAGCAGCTCGGAGGGTTGGGAGCTGTTTTTT
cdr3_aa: CASSSEGWELFF

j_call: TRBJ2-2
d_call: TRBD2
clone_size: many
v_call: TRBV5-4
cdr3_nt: TGTGCCAGCAGCTCCGGGACTAGTTACACCGGGGAGCTGTTTTTT
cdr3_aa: CASSSGTSYTGELFF

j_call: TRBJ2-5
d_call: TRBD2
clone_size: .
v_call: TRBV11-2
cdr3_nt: TGTGCCAGCAGCCCCCGGGGAGCGGGAGGGCAAGAGACCCAGTACTTC
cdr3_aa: CASSPRGAGGQETQYF

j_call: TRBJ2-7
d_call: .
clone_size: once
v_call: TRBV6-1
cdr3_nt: TGTGCCAGCAGGCTGAATAGCGAGCAGTACTTC
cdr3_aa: CASRLNSEQYF

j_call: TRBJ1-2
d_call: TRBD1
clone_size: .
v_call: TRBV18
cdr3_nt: TGTGCCAGCTCACCACTGGGACAGGGTACAGCGGGATATGGCTACACCTTC
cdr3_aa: CASSPLGQGTAGYGYTF

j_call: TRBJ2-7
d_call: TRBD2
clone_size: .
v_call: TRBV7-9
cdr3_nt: TGTGCCAGCAGCTTAGCGGTGACTAGCGGGAGTTTGTACGAGCAGTACTTC
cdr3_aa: CASSLAVTSGSLYEQYF

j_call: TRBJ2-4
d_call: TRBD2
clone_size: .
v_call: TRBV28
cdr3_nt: TGTGCCAGCAGTTCTCGGCGGACTAGCCCGGACATTCAGTACTTC
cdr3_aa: CASSSRRTSPDIQYF

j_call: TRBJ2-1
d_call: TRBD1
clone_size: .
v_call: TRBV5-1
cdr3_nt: TGCGCCAGCAGCTTAACCGCAGGGGGTTCATACAATGAGCAGTTCTTC
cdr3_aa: CASSLTAGGSYNEQFF

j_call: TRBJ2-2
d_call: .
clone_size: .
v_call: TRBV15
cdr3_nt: TGTGCCACCAGCAGAGCTATTTCGGCCGGGGAGCTGTTTTTT
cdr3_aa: CATSRAISAGELFF

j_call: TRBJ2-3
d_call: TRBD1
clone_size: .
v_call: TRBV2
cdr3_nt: TGTGCCAGCACCCAGGACAGGGGTCGTTTACGGGAGAGCCCAGATACGCAGTATTTT
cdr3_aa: CASTQDRGRLRESPDTQYF

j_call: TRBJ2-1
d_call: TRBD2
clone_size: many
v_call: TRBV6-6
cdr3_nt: TGTGCCAGCAGTTTGGGACTAGCGGGGGTGAATGAGCAGTTCTTC
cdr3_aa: CASSLGLAGVNEQFF

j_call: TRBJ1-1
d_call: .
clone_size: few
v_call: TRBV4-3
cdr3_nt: TGCGCCAGCAGCCAGTATTTCATGAACACTGAAGCTTTCTTT
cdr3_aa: CASSQYFMNTEAFF

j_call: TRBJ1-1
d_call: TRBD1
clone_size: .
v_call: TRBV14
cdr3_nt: TGTGCCAGCAGCCCCGGGACAGGGAGAGGGACTGAAGCTTTCTTT
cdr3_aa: CASSPGTGRGTEAFF

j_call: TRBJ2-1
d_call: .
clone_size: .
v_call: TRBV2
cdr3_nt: TGTGCCAGCAGTGAACCAGCGCCAGGTTTCTTC
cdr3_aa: CASSEPAPGFF

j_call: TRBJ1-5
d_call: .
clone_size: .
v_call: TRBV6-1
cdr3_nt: TGTGCCAGCAGTGGACGACAGACCTATAGCAATCAGCCCCAGCATTTT
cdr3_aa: CASSGRQTYSNQPQHF

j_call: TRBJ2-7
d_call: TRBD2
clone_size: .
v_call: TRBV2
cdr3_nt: TGTGCCAGCTCCGGGACTAGCGCCTACGAGCAGTACTTC
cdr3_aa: CASSGTSAYEQYF

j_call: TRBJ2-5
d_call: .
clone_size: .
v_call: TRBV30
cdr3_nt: TGTGCCTGGAGTGCCGGACAGCCACAAGAGACCCAGTACTTC
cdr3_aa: CAWSAGQPQETQYF

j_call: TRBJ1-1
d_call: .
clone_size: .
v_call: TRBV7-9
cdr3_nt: TGTGCCAGCAGCTTACAGGGGATGAACACTGAAGCTTTCTTT
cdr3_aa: CASSLQGMNTEAFF

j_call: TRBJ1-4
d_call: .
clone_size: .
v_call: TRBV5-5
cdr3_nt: TGTGCCAGCAGCGGCGCGGGGAGTGGGGAAAAACTGTTTTTT
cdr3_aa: CASSGAGSGEKLFF

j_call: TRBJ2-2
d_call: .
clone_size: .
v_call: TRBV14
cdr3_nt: TGTGCCAGCAGTCAGGACAGGAACACCGGGGAGCTGTTTTTT
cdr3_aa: CASSQDRNTGELFF

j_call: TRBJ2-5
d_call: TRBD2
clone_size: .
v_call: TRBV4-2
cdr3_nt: TGTGCCAGCAGCCAAGGACAGGGTTGGCGGCGGGAGGGCCAGAAGACCCAGTACTTC
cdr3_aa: CASSQGQGWRREGQKTQYF

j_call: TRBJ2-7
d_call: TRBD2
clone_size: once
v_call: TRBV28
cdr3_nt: TGTGCCAGCAGTTTAAGAGGAACTAGCGGGAGGGCGGAGCAGTACTTC
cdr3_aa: CASSLRGTSGRAEQYF

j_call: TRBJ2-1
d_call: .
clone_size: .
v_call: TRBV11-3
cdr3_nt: TGTGCCAGCAGCCCCCGGGTGGGGCCGGGTGAGCAGTTCTTC
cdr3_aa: CASSPRVGPGEQFF